This TCR beta chain is from a study of T cells in Graves' hyperthyroidism and ophthalmopathy. Amplification yielded TCR beta CDR3 regions, with RNA transcripts as the source. Researchers ran a first-round RT-PCR on the TCR CDR3 using the HTBI primer set. TCRdb processed the multiplex PCR reads anew with MiXCR; each CDR3 protein has one entry. The sample holds about 360,000 distinct CDR3 sequences, about 12% seen once. The CDR3 is 14 amino acids. Trimming took off 6 bases at V and 0 bases at J, with 14 bases between the two ends. The germline V gene has CDR1 SQVTM and CDR2 ANQGSEA. This clonotype has ten or more counts.

This TCR was sampled from a woman younger than 35 with Graves' hyperthyroidism. The chain couples TRBV29-1 to TRBJ1-1, with D unresolved. The specimen sequenced was blood. The CDR3 DNA sequence: TGCAGCGTGTGGGAACATCCAATGAACACTGAAGCTTTCTTT. Amino acids: CSVWEHPMNTEAFF.